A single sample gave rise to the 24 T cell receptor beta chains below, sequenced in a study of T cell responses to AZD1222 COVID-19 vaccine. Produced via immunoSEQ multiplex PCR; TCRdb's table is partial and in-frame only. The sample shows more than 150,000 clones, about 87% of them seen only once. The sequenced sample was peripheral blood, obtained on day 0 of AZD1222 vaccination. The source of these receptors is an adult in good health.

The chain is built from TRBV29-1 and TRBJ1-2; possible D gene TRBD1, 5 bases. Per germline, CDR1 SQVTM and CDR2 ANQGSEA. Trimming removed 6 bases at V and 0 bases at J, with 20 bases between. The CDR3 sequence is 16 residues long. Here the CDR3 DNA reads TGCAGCGTAGAGGACACGGGTAGACTAGCTAACTATGGCTACACCTTC. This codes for CSVEDTGRLANYGYTF.

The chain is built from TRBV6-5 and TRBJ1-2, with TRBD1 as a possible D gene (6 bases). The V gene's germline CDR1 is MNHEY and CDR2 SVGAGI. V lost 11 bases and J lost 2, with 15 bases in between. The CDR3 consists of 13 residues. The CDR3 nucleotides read TGTGCCTTTAAGACAGGACTGAACTATGGCTACACCTTC. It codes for CAFKTGLNYGYTF.

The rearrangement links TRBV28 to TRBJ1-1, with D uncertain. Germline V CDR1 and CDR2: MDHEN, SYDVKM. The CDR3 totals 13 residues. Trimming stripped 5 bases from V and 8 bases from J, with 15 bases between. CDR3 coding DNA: TGTGCCAGCAGTCCTCCCCCGAGTAGGGAAGCTTTCTTT. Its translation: CASSPPPSREAFF.

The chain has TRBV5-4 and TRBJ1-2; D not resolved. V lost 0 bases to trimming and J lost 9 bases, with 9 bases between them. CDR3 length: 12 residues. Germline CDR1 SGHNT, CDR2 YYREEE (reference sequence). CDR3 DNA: TGTGCCAGCAGCTTGGAGTCCGAGAGCTACACCTTC. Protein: CASSLESESYTF.

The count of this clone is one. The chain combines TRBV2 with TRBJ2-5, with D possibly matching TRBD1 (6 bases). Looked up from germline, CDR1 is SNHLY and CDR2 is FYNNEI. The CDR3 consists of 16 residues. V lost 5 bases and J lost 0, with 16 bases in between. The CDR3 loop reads CASSLGTPVYQETQYF. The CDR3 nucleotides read TGTGCCAGCAGTCTTGGGACACCCGTTTACCAAGAGACCCAGTACTTC. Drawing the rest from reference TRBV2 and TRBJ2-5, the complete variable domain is EPEVTQTPSHQVTQMGQEVILRCVPISNHLYFYWYRQILGQKVEFLVSFYNNEISEKSEIFDDQFSVERPDGSNFTLKIRSTKLEDSAMYFCASSLGTPVYQETQYFGPGTRLLVL.

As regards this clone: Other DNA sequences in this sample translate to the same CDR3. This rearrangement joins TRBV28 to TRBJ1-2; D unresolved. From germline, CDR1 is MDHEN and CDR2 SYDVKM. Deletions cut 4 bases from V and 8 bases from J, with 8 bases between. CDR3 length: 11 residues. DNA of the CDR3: TGTGCCAGCAGTTCCCTCCGAGGCTACACCTTC. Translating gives CASSSLRGYTF.

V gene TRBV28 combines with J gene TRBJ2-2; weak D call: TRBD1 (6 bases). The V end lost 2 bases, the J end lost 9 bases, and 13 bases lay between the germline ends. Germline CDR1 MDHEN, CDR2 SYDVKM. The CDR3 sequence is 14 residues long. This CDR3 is CASSLIQGFRELFF. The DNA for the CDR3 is TGTGCCAGCAGTTTAATTCAGGGGTTCCGGGAGCTGTTTTTT.

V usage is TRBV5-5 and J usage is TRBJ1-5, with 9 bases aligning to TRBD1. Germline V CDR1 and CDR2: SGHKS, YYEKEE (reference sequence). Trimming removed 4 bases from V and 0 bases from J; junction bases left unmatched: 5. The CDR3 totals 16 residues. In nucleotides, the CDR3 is TGTGCCAGCAGCCTGGTGACAGGGGGTAGCAATCAGCCCCAGCATTTT. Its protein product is CASSLVTGGSNQPQHF.

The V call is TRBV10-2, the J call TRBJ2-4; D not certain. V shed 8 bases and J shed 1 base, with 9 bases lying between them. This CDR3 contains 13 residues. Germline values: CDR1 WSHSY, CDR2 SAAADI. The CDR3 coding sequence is TGCGCCAGCGGGGATCATGCCAAAAACATTCAGTACTTC. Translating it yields CASGDHAKNIQYF.

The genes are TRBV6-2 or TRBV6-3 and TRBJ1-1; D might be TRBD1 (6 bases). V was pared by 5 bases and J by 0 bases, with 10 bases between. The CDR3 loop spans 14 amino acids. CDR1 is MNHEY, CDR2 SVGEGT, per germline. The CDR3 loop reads CASSLGQMNTEAFF. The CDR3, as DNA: TGTGCCAGCAGTCTCGGACAGATGAACACTGAAGCTTTCTTT.

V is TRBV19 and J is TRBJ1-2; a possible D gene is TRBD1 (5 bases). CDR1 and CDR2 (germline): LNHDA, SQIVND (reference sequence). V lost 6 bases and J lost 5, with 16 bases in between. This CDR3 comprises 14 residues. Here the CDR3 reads CASRGESISYGYTF. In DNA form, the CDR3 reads TGTGCCAGTAGAGGGGAATCCATATCATATGGCTACACCTTC.

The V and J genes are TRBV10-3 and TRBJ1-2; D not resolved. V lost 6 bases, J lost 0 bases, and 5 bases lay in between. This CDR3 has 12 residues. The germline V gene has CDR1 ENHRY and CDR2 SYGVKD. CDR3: CAISQSNYGYTF. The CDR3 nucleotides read TGTGCCATCAGCCAGTCTAACTATGGCTACACCTTC.

CDR3 residues: CASSLRDRDTGELFF. CDR3 bases: TGTGCCAGCAGCTTACGGGACAGGGACACCGGGGAGCTGTTTTTT. This rearrangement joins TRBV7-6 to TRBJ2-2, with 9 bases fitting TRBD1. The CDR3 extends over 15 amino acids. Germline V gives CDR1 SGHVS, CDR2 FNYEAQ. Unmatched junction bases numbered 1, after V lost 2 bases and J lost 3 bases.

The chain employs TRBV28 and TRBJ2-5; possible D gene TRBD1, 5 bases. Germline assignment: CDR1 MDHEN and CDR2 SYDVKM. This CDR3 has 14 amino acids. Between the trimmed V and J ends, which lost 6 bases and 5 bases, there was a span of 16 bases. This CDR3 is CASRGPGSRETQYF. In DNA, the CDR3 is TGTGCCAGCAGGGGGCCAGGGTCTAGGGAGACCCAGTACTTC.

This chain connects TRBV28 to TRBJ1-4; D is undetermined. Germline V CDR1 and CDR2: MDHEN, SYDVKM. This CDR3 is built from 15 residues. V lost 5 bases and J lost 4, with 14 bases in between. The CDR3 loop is CASSGSTRGNEKLFF. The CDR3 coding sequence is TGTGCCAGCAGTGGTTCGACTCGTGGTAATGAAAAACTGTTTTTT.

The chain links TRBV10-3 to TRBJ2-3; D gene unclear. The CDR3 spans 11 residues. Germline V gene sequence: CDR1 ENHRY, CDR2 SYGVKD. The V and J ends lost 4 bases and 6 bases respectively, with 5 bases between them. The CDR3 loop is CAISVSDTQYF. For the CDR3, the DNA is TGTGCCATCAGTGTCTCGGATACGCAGTATTTT.

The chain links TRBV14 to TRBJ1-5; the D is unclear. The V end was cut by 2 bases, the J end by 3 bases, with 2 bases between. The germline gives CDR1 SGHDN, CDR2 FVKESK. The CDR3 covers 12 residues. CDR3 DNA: TGTGCCAGCAGCCAAACCAATCAGCCCCAGCATTTT. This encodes CASSQTNQPQHF.

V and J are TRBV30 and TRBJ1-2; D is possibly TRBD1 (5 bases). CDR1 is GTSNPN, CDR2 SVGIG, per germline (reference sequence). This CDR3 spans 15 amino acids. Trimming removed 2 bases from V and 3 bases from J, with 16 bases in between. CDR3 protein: CAWSWGTEPYYGYTF. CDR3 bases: TGTGCCTGGAGTTGGGGGACTGAACCTTACTATGGCTACACCTTC.

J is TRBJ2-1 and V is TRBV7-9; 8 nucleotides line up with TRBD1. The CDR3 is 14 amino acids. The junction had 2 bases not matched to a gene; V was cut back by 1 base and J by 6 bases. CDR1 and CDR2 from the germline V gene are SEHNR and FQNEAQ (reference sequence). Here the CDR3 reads CASSLGDRPNEQFF. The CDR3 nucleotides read TGTGCCAGCAGCTTAGGGGACAGGCCCAATGAGCAGTTCTTC. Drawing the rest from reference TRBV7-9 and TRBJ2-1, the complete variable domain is DTGVSQNPRHKITKRGQNVTFRCDPISEHNRLYWYRQTLGQGPEFLTYFQNEAQLEKSRLLSDRFSAERPKGSFSTLEIQRTEQGDSAMYLCASSLGDRPNEQFFGPGTRLTVL.

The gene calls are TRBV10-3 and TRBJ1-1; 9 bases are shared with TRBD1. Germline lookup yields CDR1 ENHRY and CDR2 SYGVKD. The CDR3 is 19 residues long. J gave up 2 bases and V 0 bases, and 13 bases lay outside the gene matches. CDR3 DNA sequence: TGTGCCATCAGTGAGTCGTTAATCGGCACAGGGGGCGCCAACACTGAAGCTTTCTTT. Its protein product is CAISESLIGTGGANTEAFF.

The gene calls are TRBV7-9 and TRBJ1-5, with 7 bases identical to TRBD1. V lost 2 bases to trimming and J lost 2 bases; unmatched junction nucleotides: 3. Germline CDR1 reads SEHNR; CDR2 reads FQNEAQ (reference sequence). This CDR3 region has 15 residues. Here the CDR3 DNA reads TGTGCCAGCAGCTTAACGCAGGGGGGCAATCAGCCCCAGCATTTT. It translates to CASSLTQGGNQPQHF.

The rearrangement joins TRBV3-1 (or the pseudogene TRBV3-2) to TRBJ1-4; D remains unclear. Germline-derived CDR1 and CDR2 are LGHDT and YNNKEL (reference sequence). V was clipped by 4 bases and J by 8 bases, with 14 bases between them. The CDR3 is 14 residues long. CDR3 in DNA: TGTGCCAGCAGCCCCTCCGGAACGTTAGAAAAACTGTTTTTT. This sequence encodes CASSPSGTLEKLFF.

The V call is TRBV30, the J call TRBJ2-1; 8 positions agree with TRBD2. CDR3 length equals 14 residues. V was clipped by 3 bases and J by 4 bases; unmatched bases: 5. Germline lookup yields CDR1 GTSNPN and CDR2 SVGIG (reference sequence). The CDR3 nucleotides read TGTGCCTGGAGATCAGCGGGGGTATACAATGAGCAGTTCTTC. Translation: CAWRSAGVYNEQFF.

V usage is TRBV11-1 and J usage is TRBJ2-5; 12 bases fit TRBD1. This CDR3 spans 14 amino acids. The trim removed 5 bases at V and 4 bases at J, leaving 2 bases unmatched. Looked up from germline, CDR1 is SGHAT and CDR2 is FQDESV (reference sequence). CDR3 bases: TGTGCCAGCAGCCCGGGACAGGGGGCAGAGACCCAGTACTTC. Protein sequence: CASSPGQGAETQYF.